This T cell receptor (beta chain) was retrieved from a study of cytomegalovirus exposure and HLA in healthy donors. Overall study: Among the approximately 400 genotyped donors, less than 85% were placed in the Caucasian-associated ancestry cluster.

60 Vbeta and 13 Jbeta primers were used in PCR. Per the original data handling: Later, an analysis found roughly 80 million unique TCR beta chains, and 8.5 million to 14 million of these were shared. Assay used: immunoSEQ multiplex PCR; TCRdb lists only in-frame clones, some missing. The DNA was the basis for D and trimming; V, J and clone size are from that table. This sample yields 100,000 to 150,000 clones, of which over 60% are seen a single time; under 2% belongs to the top ten. The CDR3 consists of 15 residues. The ends lost 6 bases at V and 3 bases at J; junction bases unmatched: 11. Germline CDR1 reads MNHEY; CDR2 reads SVGAGI. Findings of the study overall: Later analysis identified a missense DCLRE1C variant that was linked to TCR beta V- and J-gene trimming. The study listed 150 to 200 cytomegalovirus-associated TCR beta chains.

Turning to this clone: Antigen unknown.

What was sequenced was PBMCs. The receptor's source is a female donor in good health and CMV-seropositive. This chain joins TRBV6-5 and TRBJ2-7, with 7 bases matching TRBD1. CDR3 residues: CASSRTGVTDYEQYF. In DNA, the CDR3 is TGTGCCAGCAGCCGTACAGGGGTAACCGACTACGAGCAGTACTTC.